This TCR beta chain emerged from a study of blood T cell repertoires in COVID-19 (dated by TCRdb to 2019 to 2021). Looking at the study overall: Samples from collaborators originated in the United States, Italy and Spain and spanned both the acute and convalescent phases of COVID-19. The prospective study material was composed of cDNA or gDNA derived from T cells, B-cell-depleted T cells, or PBMCs. The dataset comprised deeply sampled blood TCRbeta repertoires from subjects exposed to, actively infected with, or recovered from COVID-19. The repertoires were released in a freely available public database intended as a resource for research on the immune response to SARS-CoV-2. The samples were drawn from the first 160 participants of the ongoing ImmuneRACE study and from some 1,300 subjects provided by 6 global collaborators. Sample metadata almost always included a de-identified subject ID, COVID-19 status, age in years and sex. Where HLA class I and class II types were available, the types were taken from metadata supplied by the sample provider, not from assay-based typing. Beyond this particular receptor, the publication reports: Clinical and demographic metadata were provided uncurated, with the amount varying by source and participant.

This clone was seen just once. The antigen this receptor binds is unknown. Qualities for individual bases were not recorded, and no much larger clone is one base off. The V end loses 3 bases and the J end loses 7 bases, and a stretch of 12 bases separates them. The CDR3 runs 13 amino acids, cysteine and phenylalanine included. Solely the CDR3 DNA is kept, with 39 bases framed from the first base. The germline V gene sets CDR1 to MDHEN and CDR2 to SYDVKM. Whole blood was collected in K2EDTA tubes by collaborating institutions according to the institutions' own protocols. Collaborator samples were shipped for TCRbeta analysis as frozen whole blood, isolated PBMCs, or DNA extracted from either sample type. TCRbeta CDR3 regions were amplified from genomic DNA using the immunoSEQ Assay, a bias-controlled multiplex PCR. In the paper's pipeline: The number of nucleated cells in each sample was estimated from the amplification of reference gene primers within the assay. To quantify the absolute abundance of each unique TCRbeta CDR3 rearrangement, sequence reads were collapsed and filtered. For each sample, productive Simpson clonality was calculated by taking the square root of Simpson's diversity index across productive rearrangements. This immuneACCESS table, as held by TCRdb, lists in-frame sequences with V and J called but not all clones. Of the missing ones, under half trace to an unresolved V gene in checked studies; the others have no known cause. The D gene and trimming were derived from the DNA, and the V and J assignments and clone size from that table. This sample has approximately 50,000 clones in its table, and approximately 80% of those were observed once. The ten largest account for roughly 45% of the sample.

The source is a man between 65 and 85 years old with active or convalescent COVID-19. The sequenced material came from peripheral blood. The chain is encoded by TRBV28 joined to TRBJ1-2; TRBD1 might be the D gene, on 5 matching bases. The CDR3 here reads CASSLPGGGGYTF. Here is the DNA: TGTGCCAGCAGTTTGCCCGGGGGGGGTGGCTACACCTTC.